This TCR beta chain originates from a study of T cell responses to AZD1222 COVID-19 vaccine. Study-level background: Combined were second doses at about 4 or about 12 weeks. Study conclusions and caveats: No repertoire was sampled before or during the peak T cell response, only after it. The study found vaccine-associated CD4 TCRs spanning spike, dominant at 160-218 and 743-854.

Clones were read by immunoSEQ multiplex PCR, and TCRdb kept only the in-frame ones, dropping some. The data hold about 150,000 clones, with approximately 90% observed a single time. CDR3 length: 13 amino acids. The germline gives CDR1 MDHEN, CDR2 SYDVKM. Trimming cost V 8 bases and J 1 base, with 11 bases left between them. Concerning this clone: Its antigen is undetermined.

This sequence was found in an adult in good health. The rearrangement links TRBV28 to TRBJ1-2; D is unresolved. Sequenced material: peripheral blood, taken on day 0 of AZD1222 vaccination. Here the CDR3 DNA reads TGTGCCAGCGAGGCCACTGATAACTATGGCTACACCTTC. It encodes CASEATDNYGYTF.